Listed below are T cell receptor beta chains from one sample, sequenced in a study of shared clonotypes between healthy human individuals. Some clones are missing from TCRdb's copy, which holds only in-frame ones; the method was immunoSEQ multiplex PCR. The sample yields some 2.4 million clones, over 85% seen once. The sequenced material came from naive CD4+ T cells from PBMCs. Source of these receptors: a man aged 18 to 29 in good health. Some clones in this sample may be carry-over from other donors' samples. The CDR3 runs from the conserved cysteine through the conserved F or W. D genes are given only for firm matches. Rows give clone size only sometimes, using once, few, many, or a class for an expanded clone.

TRBV4-3,NA,NA,TRBJ1-5,CASSQERAGSNQPQHF,TGCGCCAGCAGCCAAGAACGGGCAGGTAGCAATCAGCCCCAGCATTTT
TRBV5-1,NA,NA,TRBJ2-2,CASSLLSSLTNTGELFF,TGCGCCAGCAGCTTGCTCAGTTCTCTTACGAACACCGGGGAGCTGTTTTTT
TRBV7-9,NA,NA,TRBJ2-3,CASSLVAVTDTQYF,TGTGCCAGCAGCTTAGTGGCGGTCACAGATACGCAGTATTTT
TRBV7-3,NA,NA,TRBJ2-3,CASSSRGPVDTQYF,TGTGCCAGCAGCTCTCGAGGGCCGGTAGATACGCAGTATTTT
TRBV15,NA,NA,TRBJ1-4,CATSRNRGEKLFF,TGTGCCACCAGCAGGAATCGAGGGGAAAAACTGTTTTTT
TRBV5-6,NA,NA,TRBJ1-1,CASSLGSHTEAFF,TGTGCCAGCAGCTTGGGGTCGCACACTGAAGCTTTCTTT
TRBV28,NA,NA,TRBJ1-1,CASSLRSSGTEAFF,TGTGCCAGCAGTTTAAGATCGAGCGGCACTGAAGCTTTCTTT
TRBV5-5,once,TRBD1,TRBJ1-5,CASRLRQGADQPQHF,TGTGCCAGCAGATTGAGACAGGGGGCTGATCAGCCCCAGCATTTT
TRBV6-6,NA,TRBD1,TRBJ2-5,CASSLRGTGYETQYF,TGTGCCAGCAGCCTCCGCGGGACAGGGTACGAGACCCAGTACTTC
TRBV7-2,NA,TRBD2,TRBJ2-3,CASSFRRTSGSITDTQYF,TGTGCCAGCAGCTTCCGGCGGACTAGCGGGAGCATAACAGATACGCAGTATTTT
TRBV20-1,NA,TRBD1,TRBJ2-7,CSAKGAGEQYF,TGCAGTGCTAAGGGGGCCGGTGAGCAGTACTTC
TRBV29-1,NA,NA,TRBJ2-4,CSGDGGRGSKNIQYF,TGCAGCGGTGACGGGGGGCGCGGATCCAAAAACATTCAGTACTTC
TRBV10-1,NA,NA,TRBJ2-7,CASYLGAGSWSEQYF,TGCGCCAGCTACTTGGGGGCCGGGAGCTGGAGCGAGCAGTACTTC
TRBV7-3,NA,NA,TRBJ2-1,CASSLTDGSEQFF,TGTGCCAGCAGCTTAACGGATGGGAGTGAGCAGTTCTTC
TRBV30,NA,NA,TRBJ2-6,CAWSVGGSGANVLTF,TGTGCCTGGAGTGTGGGGGGCTCTGGGGCCAACGTCCTGACTTTC
TRBV9,NA,NA,TRBJ1-2,CASSVARGDNYGYTF,TGTGCCAGCAGCGTAGCAAGGGGAGATAACTATGGCTACACCTTC
TRBV30,NA,TRBD2,TRBJ2-7,CAWSRGREGREQYF,TGTGCCTGGAGCCGTGGACGGGAGGGAAGGGAGCAGTACTTC
TRBV2,NA,NA,TRBJ2-5,CASKEQQVLREETQYF,TGTGCCAGTAAAGAGCAACAGGTATTGAGGGAAGAGACCCAGTACTTC
TRBV28,NA,TRBD1,TRBJ1-2,CASSRTGTGFQGYTF,TGTGCCAGCAGTCGAACCGGGACAGGGTTTCAGGGCTACACCTTC
TRBV7-2,few,NA,TRBJ1-1,CASSLQGEGTEAFF,TGTGCCAGCAGTTTACAGGGAGAGGGCACTGAAGCTTTCTTT
TRBV9,NA,NA,TRBJ2-1,CASSVESDEQFF,TGTGCCAGCAGCGTAGAAAGCGATGAGCAGTTCTTC
TRBV11-3,NA,TRBD1,TRBJ2-5,CASSFTGTGQETQYF,TGTGCCAGCAGCTTCACCGGGACAGGGCAAGAGACCCAGTACTTC
TRBV7-3,NA,NA,TRBJ2-3,CASSFTRDSTDTQYF,TGTGCCAGCAGCTTTACCCGGGATAGCACAGATACGCAGTATTTT
TRBV13,NA,NA,TRBJ2-7,CASSLGETYEQYF,TGTGCCAGCAGCTTAGGGGAGACCTACGAGCAGTACTTC
TRBV27,NA,TRBD1,TRBJ1-1,CASSPGGPGTEAFF,TGTGCCAGCAGTCCAGGGGGCCCGGGCACTGAAGCTTTCTTT
TRBV5-1,NA,NA,TRBJ2-3,CASSLASLRHTDTQYF,TGCGCCAGCAGCTTGGCATCCCTTCGTCACACAGATACGCAGTATTTT
TRBV5-1,NA,NA,TRBJ1-3,CASSLAQGTGNTIYF,TGCGCCAGCAGCTTGGCACAGGGTACTGGAAACACCATATATTTT
TRBV28,once,NA,TRBJ1-1,CASSFGSMNTEAFF,TGTGCCAGCAGTTTCGGGAGCATGAACACTGAAGCTTTCTTT
TRBV9,NA,NA,TRBJ2-3,CASSVTGDPGTDTQYF,TGTGCCAGCAGCGTGACCGGAGACCCTGGCACAGATACGCAGTATTTT
TRBV6-5,few,NA,TRBJ1-1,CASSSELQAFF,TGTGCCAGCAGTTCGGAACTCCAGGCTTTCTTT